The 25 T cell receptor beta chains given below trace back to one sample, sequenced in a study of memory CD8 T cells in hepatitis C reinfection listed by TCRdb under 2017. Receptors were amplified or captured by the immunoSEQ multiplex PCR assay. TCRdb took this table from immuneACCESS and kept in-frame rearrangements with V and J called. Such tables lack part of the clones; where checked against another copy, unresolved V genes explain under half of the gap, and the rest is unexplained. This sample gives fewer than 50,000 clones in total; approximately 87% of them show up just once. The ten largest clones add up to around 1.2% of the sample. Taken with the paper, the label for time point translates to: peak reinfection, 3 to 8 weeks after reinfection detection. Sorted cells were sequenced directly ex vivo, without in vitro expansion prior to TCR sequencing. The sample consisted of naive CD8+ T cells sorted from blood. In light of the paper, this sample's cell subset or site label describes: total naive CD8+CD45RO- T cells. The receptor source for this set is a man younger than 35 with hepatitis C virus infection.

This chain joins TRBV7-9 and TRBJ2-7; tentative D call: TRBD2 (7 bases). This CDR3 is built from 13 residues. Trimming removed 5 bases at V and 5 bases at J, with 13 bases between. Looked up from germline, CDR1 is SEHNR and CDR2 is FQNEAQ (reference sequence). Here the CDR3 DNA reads TGTGCCAGCAGCGGGGGGGCGTTCAACGAGCAGTACGTC. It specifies CASSGGAFNEQYV.

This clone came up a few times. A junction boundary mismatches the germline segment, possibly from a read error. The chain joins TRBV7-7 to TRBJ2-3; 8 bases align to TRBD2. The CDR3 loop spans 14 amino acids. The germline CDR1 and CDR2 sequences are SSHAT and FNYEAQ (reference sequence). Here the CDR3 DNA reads TGTGCTAGCAGCTCGACTAGCGTTTCAGATACGCAGTATTTT. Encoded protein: CASSSTSVSDTQYF.

CDR3 in DNA: TGTGCCAGCAGCCAAAGGACAGGGGTTGGCGAGCAGTACTTC. It yields the protein CASSQRTGVGEQYF. The rearrangement uses TRBV14 and TRBJ2-7, with TRBD1 identical over 9 bases. The CDR3 has 14 amino acids. V lost 2 bases, J lost 6 bases, and 5 bases stayed unmatched. The germline CDR1 and CDR2 sequences are SGHDN and FVKESK.

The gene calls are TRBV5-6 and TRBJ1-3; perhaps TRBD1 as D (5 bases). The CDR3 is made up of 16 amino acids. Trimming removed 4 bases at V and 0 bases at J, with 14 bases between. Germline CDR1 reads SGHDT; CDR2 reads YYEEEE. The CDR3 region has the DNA TGTGCCAGCAGCCTGGGGGGAGGACCCTCTGGAAACACCATATATTTT. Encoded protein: CASSLGGGPSGNTIYF.

The CDR3, as DNA: TGTGCCAGCAGCCCGGGACTAGCTTCCTCAGGCGATGAGCAGTTCTTC. This codes for CASSPGLASSGDEQFF. V and J are TRBV5-8 and TRBJ2-1; 9 bases fit TRBD2. The CDR3 runs to 16 residues. V was clipped by 4 bases and J by 8 bases; unmatched bases: 13. Germline CDR1 SGHTS, CDR2 YDEGEE.

The CDR3, as DNA: TGTGCCAGCAGCTTGGACGGACTAGTGGGCAATGAGCAGTTCTTC. Residues: CASSLDGLVGNEQFF. The rearrangement joins TRBV7-2 to TRBJ2-1; 7 bases line up with TRBD2. J lost 6 bases, V lost 3 bases, and 8 bases had no gene match. The CDR3 extends over 15 amino acids. Germline loops: CDR1 SGHTA, CDR2 FQGNSA.

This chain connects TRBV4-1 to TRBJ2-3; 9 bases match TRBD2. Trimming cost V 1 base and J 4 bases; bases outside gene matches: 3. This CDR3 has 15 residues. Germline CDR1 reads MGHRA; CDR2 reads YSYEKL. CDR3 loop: CASSQGTSVADTQYF. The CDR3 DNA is TGCGCCAGCAGCCAAGGGACTAGCGTCGCAGATACGCAGTATTTT.

The CDR3 sequence: CSVESGEAGNTIYF. CDR3 nucleotide sequence: TGCAGCGTTGAATCGGGGGAGGCTGGAAACACCATATATTTT. The chain joins TRBV29-1 to TRBJ1-3; possible D gene TRBD1, 5 bases. The CDR3 consists of 14 residues. Germline CDR1 is SQVTM and CDR2 is ANQGSEA. V was cut by 2 bases and J by 2 bases, with 10 bases left in between.

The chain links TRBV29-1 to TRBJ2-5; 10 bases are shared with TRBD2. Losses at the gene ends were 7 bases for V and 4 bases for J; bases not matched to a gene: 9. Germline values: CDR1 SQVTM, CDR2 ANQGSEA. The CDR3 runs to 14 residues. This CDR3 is CSAVPGLARETQYF. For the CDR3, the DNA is TGCAGCGCCGTTCCGGGACTAGCGAGAGAGACCCAGTACTTC.

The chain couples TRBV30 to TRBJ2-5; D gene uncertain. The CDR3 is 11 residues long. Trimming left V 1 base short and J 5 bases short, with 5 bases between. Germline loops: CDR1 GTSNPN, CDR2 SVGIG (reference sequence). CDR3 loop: CAWSGLETQYF. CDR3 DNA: TGTGCCTGGAGTGGTCTGGAGACCCAGTACTTC.

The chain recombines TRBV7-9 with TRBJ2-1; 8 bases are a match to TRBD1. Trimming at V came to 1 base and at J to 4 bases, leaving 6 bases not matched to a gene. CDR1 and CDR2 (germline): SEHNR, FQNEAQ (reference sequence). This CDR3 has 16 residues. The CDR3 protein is CASSLEGQVSYNEQFF. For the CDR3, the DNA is TGTGCCAGCAGCTTAGAGGGACAGGTTTCATACAATGAGCAGTTCTTC.

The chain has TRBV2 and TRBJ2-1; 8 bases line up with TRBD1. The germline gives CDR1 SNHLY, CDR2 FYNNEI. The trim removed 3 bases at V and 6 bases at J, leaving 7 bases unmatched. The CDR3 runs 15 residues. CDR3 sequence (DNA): TGTGCCAGCAGTGACACAGGGGGGATTAGCAATGAGCAGTTCTTC. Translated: CASSDTGGISNEQFF.

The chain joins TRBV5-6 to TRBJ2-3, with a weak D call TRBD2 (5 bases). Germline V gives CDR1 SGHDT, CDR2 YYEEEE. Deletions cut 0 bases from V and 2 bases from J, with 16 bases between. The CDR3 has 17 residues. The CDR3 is CASSLDAGGPDTDTQYF. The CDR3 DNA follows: TGTGCCAGCAGCTTGGATGCGGGCGGCCCCGACACAGATACGCAGTATTTT.

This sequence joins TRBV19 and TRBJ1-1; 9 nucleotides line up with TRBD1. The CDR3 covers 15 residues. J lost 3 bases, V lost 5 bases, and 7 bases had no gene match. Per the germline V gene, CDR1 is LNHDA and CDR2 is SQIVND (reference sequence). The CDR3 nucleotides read TGTGCCAGTAGTCTCTGGGGGGACAGGGACACTGAAGCTTTCTTT. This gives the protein CASSLWGDRDTEAFF.

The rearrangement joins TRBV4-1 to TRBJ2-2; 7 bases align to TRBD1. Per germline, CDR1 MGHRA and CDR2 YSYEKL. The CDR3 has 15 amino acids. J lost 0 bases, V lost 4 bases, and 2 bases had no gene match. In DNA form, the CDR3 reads TGCGCCAGCAGCCTAGACAGGGCGAACACCGGGGAGCTGTTTTTT. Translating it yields CASSLDRANTGELFF.

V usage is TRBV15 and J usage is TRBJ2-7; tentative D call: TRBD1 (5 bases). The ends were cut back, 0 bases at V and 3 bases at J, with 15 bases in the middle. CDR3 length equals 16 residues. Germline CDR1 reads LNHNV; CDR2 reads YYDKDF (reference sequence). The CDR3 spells CATSRDMTATLYEQYF. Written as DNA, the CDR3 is TGTGCCACCAGCAGAGATATGACAGCAACTCTCTACGAGCAGTACTTC.

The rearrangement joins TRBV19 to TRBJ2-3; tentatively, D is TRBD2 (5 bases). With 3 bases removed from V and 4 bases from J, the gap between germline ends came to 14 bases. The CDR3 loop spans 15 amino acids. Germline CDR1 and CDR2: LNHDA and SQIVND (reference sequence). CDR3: CASSMGSGRADTQYF. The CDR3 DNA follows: TGTGCCAGTAGTATGGGATCGGGAAGGGCAGATACGCAGTATTTT. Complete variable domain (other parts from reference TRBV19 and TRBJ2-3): DGGITQSPKYLFRKEGQNVTLSCEQNLNHDAMYWYRQDPGQGLRLIYYSQIVNDFQKGDIAEGYSVSREKKESFPLTVTSAQKNPTAFYLCASSMGSGRADTQYFGPGTRLTVL.

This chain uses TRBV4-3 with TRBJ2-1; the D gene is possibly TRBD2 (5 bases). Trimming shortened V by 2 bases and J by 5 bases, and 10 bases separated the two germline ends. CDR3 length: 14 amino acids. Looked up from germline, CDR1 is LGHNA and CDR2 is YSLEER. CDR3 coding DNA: TGCGCCAGCAGCCAATCGGACGGGAACAATGAGCAGTTCTTC. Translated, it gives CASSQSDGNNEQFF.

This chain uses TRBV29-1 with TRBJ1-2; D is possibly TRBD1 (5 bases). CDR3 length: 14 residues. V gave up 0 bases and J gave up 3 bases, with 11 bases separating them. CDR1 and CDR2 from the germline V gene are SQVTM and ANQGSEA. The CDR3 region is CSVEDIEQDYGYTF. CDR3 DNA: TGCAGCGTTGAAGATATTGAACAGGACTATGGCTACACCTTC.

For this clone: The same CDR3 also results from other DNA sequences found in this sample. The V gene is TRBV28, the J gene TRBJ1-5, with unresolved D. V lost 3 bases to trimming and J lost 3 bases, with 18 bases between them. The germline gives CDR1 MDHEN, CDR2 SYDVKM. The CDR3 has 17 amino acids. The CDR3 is CASSLVGSSLLNQPQHF. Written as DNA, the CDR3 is TGTGCCAGCAGTTTGGTCGGTTCTAGCTTGCTCAATCAGCCCCAGCATTTT. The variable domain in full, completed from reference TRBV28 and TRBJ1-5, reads DVKVTQSSRYLVKRTGEKVFLECVQDMDHENMFWYRQDPGLGLRLIYFSYDVKMKEKGDIPEGYSVSREKKERFSLILESASTNQTSMYLCASSLVGSSLLNQPQHFGDGTRLSIL.

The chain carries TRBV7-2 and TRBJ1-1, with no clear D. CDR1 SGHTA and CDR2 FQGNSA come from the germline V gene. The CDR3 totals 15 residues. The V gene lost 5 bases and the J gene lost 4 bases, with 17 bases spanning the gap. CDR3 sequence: CASSPGRMEGTEAFF. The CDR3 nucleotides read TGTGCCAGCAGCCCCGGGCGGATGGAGGGCACTGAAGCTTTCTTT.

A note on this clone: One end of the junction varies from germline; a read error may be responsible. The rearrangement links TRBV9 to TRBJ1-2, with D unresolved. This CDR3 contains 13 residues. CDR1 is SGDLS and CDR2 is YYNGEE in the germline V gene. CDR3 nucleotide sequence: TGTGCCAGCAGCGCCACCGGCGGCAGACCTACGGCCTTC. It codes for CASSATGGRPTAF.

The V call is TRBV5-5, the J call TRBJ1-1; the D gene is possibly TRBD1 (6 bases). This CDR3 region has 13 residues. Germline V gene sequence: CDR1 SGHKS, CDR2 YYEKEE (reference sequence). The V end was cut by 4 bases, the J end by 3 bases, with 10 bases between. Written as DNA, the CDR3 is TGTGCCAGCAGCATAAACAGGGACACTGAAGCTTTCTTT. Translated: CASSINRDTEAFF.

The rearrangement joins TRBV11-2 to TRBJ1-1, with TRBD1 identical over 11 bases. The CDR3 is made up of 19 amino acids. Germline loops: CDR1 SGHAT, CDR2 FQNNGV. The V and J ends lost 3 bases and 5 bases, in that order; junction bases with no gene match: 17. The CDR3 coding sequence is TGTGCCAGCAGCTTTTGGTCTCGAGGGACAGGGGGTTTGGGGACTGAAGCTTTCTTT. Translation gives CASSFWSRGTGGLGTEAFF.

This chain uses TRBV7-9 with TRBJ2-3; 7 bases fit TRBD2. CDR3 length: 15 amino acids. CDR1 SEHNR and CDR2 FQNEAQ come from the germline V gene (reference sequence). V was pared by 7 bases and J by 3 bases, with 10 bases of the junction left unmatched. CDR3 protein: CASTSYSGGTDTQYF. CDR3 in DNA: TGTGCCAGCACCAGTTACTCGGGGGGAACAGATACGCAGTATTTT.